The T cell receptor (beta chain) described here comes from a study of T cells in Graves' hyperthyroidism and ophthalmopathy (dated by TCRdb to the late 2010s). Notes on the research overall: Peripheral blood samples were taken at initial diagnosis, before any treatment was given. TCR V-J signatures able to tell the groups apart were searched for in a discovery cohort of 100 or so patients, of whom roughly 42 had Graves' ophthalmopathy and 57 had stable Graves' hyperthyroidism. Whether ophthalmopathy could be predicted prospectively was tested in an independent validation cohort made up of 18 hyperthyroidism patients plus 17 patients who later progressed to ophthalmopathy. The 75 to 100 discovery patients were divided at random into training and test sets in a 7:3 ratio. In addition, the study compared T-cell repertoires in thyroid tissue and in blood from roughly 6 Graves' hyperthyroidism patients. Following sampling, methimazole starting at 30 mg daily was given to hyperthyroidism patients, and high-dose intravenous methylprednisolone was given to ophthalmopathy patients. The paper describes TCR Vbeta CDR3 sequencing of 140 or so peripheral blood samples, made up of some 40 ophthalmopathy patients, 70 to 75 hyperthyroidism patients and 17 progressor patients.

This clonotype turned up a few times. Which antigen it targets is not known. Base quality data are lacking; no much larger clone is found one base away. The TCR beta CDR3 regions were amplified from the RNA transcripts. For the first round of RT-PCR on the TCR CDR3, the HTBI primer set was used together with the Qiagen OneStep RT-PCR kit. Libraries were constructed in a second round of multiplex PCR, after which size selection and purification were carried out. The libraries were sequenced on an Illumina HiSeq2000 using paired-end 100 bp reads. For the original study's pipeline: Raw data were processed with SOAPnuke, discarding reads with adapters, uncalled bases, mean Phred below 15, or no exact constant-primer or identifier match. High-quality paired reads were merged using COPE v1.2.5, and each unique nucleotide sequence was defined as a clonotype. Clonotypes were aligned to IMGT TRBV, TRBD and TRBJ reference segments using MiTCR v1.1. Only V-J combinations with frequency above 0.0001, covering about 99% of repertoires, were analysed. The TCS score was defined as the ratio of F50 (clonal expansion) to E x V (chaos), calculated using BLOSUM62-based TCRdist between CDR3 peptides within each V-J. Welch's t-statistics and random forest reduced 450 to 600 V-J features to some 14, which were used in a naive Bayes classifier (R e1071). TCRdb's own reprocessing of the public reads used fastp at Q25 and MiXCR and kept productive beta chains. All rows with the same CDR3 protein become a single entry with the most common DNA and genes. TCRdb, not the original authors, processed these V and J calls. The sample profile shows more than 450,000 distinct CDR3 sequences; approximately 14% of them were found once. Over 11% of the sample goes to the ten largest clones.

Study-wide findings and limitations: Sample size was not statistically predetermined, and investigators were not blinded to group allocation. Blood samples also contained most of the expanded thyroid clonotypes (frequency above 0.001), which suggests that blood repertoires may reflect thyroid immune responses. Ophthalmopathy was separated from stable hyperthyroidism by a 13 V-J signature model, with roughly 88% sensitivity and 81% to 82% specificity obtained in cross-validation and 80%/75% obtained in testing. In validation, the model predicted progression to ophthalmopathy with roughly 70% sensitivity and around 72% specificity, a median of approximately 6.5 months before onset.

Graves' hyperthyroidism was defined as stable when no progression to ophthalmopathy occurred over 18 months of follow-up. Hyperthyroidism patients were newly diagnosed, had a disease duration of under 2 months, and were aged 18 to 65 years. Patients with uncontrolled infections, other autoimmune diseases, pregnancy or lactation were excluded. Diagnoses were based on clinical symptoms, serum thyroxine and TRAb, thyroid ultrasound and orbital computed tomography. PBMCs were separated from 8 to 10 ml of fresh peripheral blood using Ficoll-Paque density gradient centrifugation. Total RNA was extracted using Trizol reagent, and RNA quality was assessed on an Agilent 2100 Bioanalyzer. As encoded in the germline V gene, CDR1 is SQVTM while CDR2 is ANQGSEA. The CDR3, from cysteine to phenylalanine, totals 11 residues. Only the CDR3 DNA stays, 33 bases, in frame from base 1. V loses 7 bases of germline sequence and J loses 7 bases, and the interval between the two ends is 11 bases.

The TCR was taken from a woman aged 40 to 49 with Graves' hyperthyroidism. The chain uses TRBV29-1 and TRBJ2-1, with the D gene too uncertain to name. Specimen: blood. The CDR3 protein: CSASTVNEQFF. The DNA sequence is TGCAGCGCCTCTACGGTAAATGAGCAGTTCTTC.